These T cell receptor beta chains were read from a single sample in a study of high-grade serous ovarian cancer treatment subgroups. Repertoires were generated with immunoSEQ multiplex PCR, while TCRdb's copy carries only in-frame clones and drops some. The sample lists roughly 18,000 clones; around 80% were seen once. Sequencing was done on a sample of tumor tissue. The receptors here all came from a human donor with high-grade serous ovarian cancer. Both conserved end residues are part of each CDR3. Each record gives: J gene, V gene, CDR3 protein.

j_gene: TRBJ1-5
v_gene: TRBV6-6
CDR3aa: CASSPQRVAQHF

j_gene: TRBJ1-6
v_gene: TRBV4-3
CDR3aa: CASSQDPGQGAISPLHF

j_gene: TRBJ2-2
v_gene: TRBV4-3
CDR3aa: CASSQKLAGGTNTGELFF

j_gene: TRBJ1-5
v_gene: TRBV7-9
CDR3aa: CARSSNQPQHF

j_gene: TRBJ2-6
v_gene: TRBV27
CDR3aa: CASRTRQGASTGANVLTF

j_gene: TRBJ2-4
v_gene: TRBV7-2
CDR3aa: CASSGGPLDIQYF

j_gene: TRBJ1-6
v_gene: TRBV4-1
CDR3aa: CASSPSINNSPLHF

j_gene: TRBJ1-1
v_gene: TRBV2
CDR3aa: CASSETQGIAAEAFF

j_gene: TRBJ2-7
v_gene: TRBV5-5
CDR3aa: CASSLTGTSYEQYF

j_gene: TRBJ1-4
v_gene: TRBV19
CDR3aa: CATQTPGSNEKLFF

j_gene: TRBJ2-7
v_gene: TRBV10-3
CDR3aa: CAISFGSYEQYF

j_gene: TRBJ1-3
v_gene: TRBV7-2
CDR3aa: CASSLTTTANSGNTIYF

j_gene: TRBJ2-1
v_gene: TRBV7-9
CDR3aa: CASSLVSGSIYYNEQFF

j_gene: TRBJ2-4
v_gene: TRBV5-1
CDR3aa: CASSPGGDGDIQYF

j_gene: TRBJ1-1
v_gene: TRBV30
CDR3aa: CAWSPVDWATRETEAFF

j_gene: TRBJ1-4
v_gene: TRBV4-2
CDR3aa: CASSQSGTANEKLFF

j_gene: TRBJ1-4
v_gene: TRBV7-3
CDR3aa: CASSLTPSEKLFF

j_gene: TRBJ1-1
v_gene: TRBV9
CDR3aa: CASSPLREAAFF

j_gene: TRBJ1-2
v_gene: TRBV7-9
CDR3aa: CASSSRTGDGYTF

j_gene: TRBJ2-4
v_gene: TRBV19
CDR3aa: CASSIGAPGQGNIQYF

j_gene: TRBJ1-1
v_gene: TRBV29-1
CDR3aa: CSAAPESTEAFF

j_gene: TRBJ1-2
v_gene: TRBV6-1
CDR3aa: CASSEAPTPAEQGRGDYGYTF

j_gene: TRBJ2-1
v_gene: TRBV5-4
CDR3aa: CASSFREAEFF

j_gene: TRBJ1-1
v_gene: TRBV2
CDR3aa: CASSFTGSTEAFF

j_gene: TRBJ1-1
v_gene: TRBV29-1
CDR3aa: CSARTGNTEAFF

j_gene: TRBJ2-6
v_gene: TRBV11-1
CDR3aa: CASAVWLAGPSGANVLTF

j_gene: TRBJ1-1
v_gene: TRBV28
CDR3aa: CASSLGGHTEAFF

j_gene: TRBJ2-7
v_gene: TRBV18
CDR3aa: CASSPSTKDSYEQYF

j_gene: TRBJ2-7
v_gene: TRBV9
CDR3aa: CASSVGPTAYEQYF

j_gene: TRBJ1-1
v_gene: TRBV11-1
CDR3aa: CASSLIQGNTEAFF

j_gene: TRBJ2-7
v_gene: TRBV5-6
CDR3aa: CASSFSPDGNYEQYF

j_gene: TRBJ1-1
v_gene: TRBV19
CDR3aa: CASMGRGEAFF

j_gene: TRBJ2-7
v_gene: TRBV27
CDR3aa: CASSSRVGQGAYEQYF

j_gene: TRBJ2-7
v_gene: TRBV5-4
CDR3aa: CASSPDGGQLSYEQYF

j_gene: TRBJ2-1
v_gene: TRBV28
CDR3aa: CASSPSGPLANEQFF

j_gene: TRBJ2-7
v_gene: TRBV5-4
CDR3aa: CASSLGSSYEQYF

j_gene: TRBJ2-7
v_gene: TRBV5-1
CDR3aa: CASSLEGQPYEQYF